This T cell receptor (beta chain) comes out of a study of T cells in narcolepsy. Overall study context: Patients with NT1 or NT2 and healthy control donors were enrolled.

Trimming left V 2 bases short and J 6 bases short, with 14 bases between. Germline assignment: CDR1 MNHEY and CDR2 SMNVEV (reference sequence). This CDR3 contains 16 residues. Using immunoSEQ multiplex PCR, the repertoire was profiled, and TCRdb retains in-frame clones only, with some absent. In the table there are 30,000 to 45,000 clones, about nine tenths of which are singletons. The V and J genes are TRBV27 and TRBJ1-6; D unclear. The TCR originated in a human donor with narcolepsy. The specimen was CD45RA- memory CD4+ T cells from PBMCs. CDR3 sequence reads: CASSLRRFDLNSPLHF. The CDR3 coding sequence is TGTGCCAGCAGTTTAAGGAGATTTGACCTTAATTCACCCCTCCACTTT.